These 17 T cell receptor beta chains were all obtained from the same sample, sequenced in a study of sequential checkpoint blockade in melanoma. The sample's treatment: randomized to nivolumab then ipilimumab (arm A) or the reverse (arm B). The assay was immunoSEQ multiplex PCR, and TCRdb's table has in-frame clones only and misses some. The repertoire holds some 11,000 clones, with approximately 72% as singletons. The material sequenced was CD8+ T cells sorted from blood (inferred from file names), taken from a patient given nivolumab and ipilimumab in sequence. These receptors were collected from a human donor with melanoma.

The chain couples TRBV5-6 to TRBJ1-2, with D uncertain. CDR3 length: 16 residues. Trimming took 7 bases from V and 4 from J, leaving 23 bases between them. The germline V gene has CDR1 SGHDT and CDR2 YYEEEE. CDR3 DNA: TGTGCCAGCCTTGTCATCAATAGTCGAAAGATCTATGGCTACACCTTC. As protein: CASLVINSRKIYGYTF.

The chain links TRBV7-9 to TRBJ2-1; 7 nucleotides line up with TRBD2. This CDR3 contains 15 residues. The junction had 8 bases not matched to a gene; V was cut back by 5 bases and J by 4 bases. From germline, CDR1 is SEHNR and CDR2 FQNEAQ (reference sequence). CDR3 amino acids: CASSPQPSGYNEQFF. CDR3 sequence (DNA): TGTGCCAGCAGCCCCCAACCTAGCGGTTACAATGAGCAGTTCTTC.

The chain links TRBV7-8 to TRBJ1-1, with a tentative D call TRBD1 (5 bases). Between the trimmed V and J ends, which lost 5 bases and 4 bases, there was a span of 20 bases. Germline V lookup: CDR1 SGHVS, CDR2 FQNEAQ. This CDR3 spans 16 amino acids. The CDR3 reads CASSPEGGKRGTEAFF. CDR3 nucleotide sequence: TGTGCCAGCAGCCCCGAAGGTGGGAAAAGGGGCACTGAAGCTTTCTTT. The whole variable domain, remainder taken from reference TRBV7-8 and TRBJ1-1, is GAGVSQSPRYKVAKRGQDVALRCDPISGHVSLFWYQQALGQGPEFLTYFQNEAQLDKSGLPSDRFFAERPEGSVSTLKIQRTQQEDSAVYLCASSPEGGKRGTEAFFGQGTRLTVV.

The chain carries TRBV28 and TRBJ2-7; unclear D gene. The V gene's germline CDR1 is MDHEN and CDR2 SYDVKM. The CDR3 runs to 13 residues. The V end was cut by 3 bases, the J end by 7 bases, with 13 bases between. CDR3 sequence: CASSFPDRREQYF. In nucleotides, the CDR3 is TGTGCCAGCAGTTTCCCCGATCGGCGGGAGCAGTACTTC.

The chain links TRBV9 to TRBJ2-3, with TRBD2 matching over 7 bases. The V gene end was trimmed by 0 bases and the J gene end by 0 bases; junction bases not matched to a gene: 13. Germline CDR1 is SGDLS and CDR2 is YYNGEE. This CDR3 has 19 residues. In DNA, the CDR3 is TGTGCCAGCAGCGTAGTAGGAGGGGAGGGTAGCTCTAGCACAGATACGCAGTATTTT. Encoded protein: CASSVVGGEGSSSTDTQYF.

V usage is TRBV5-6 and J usage is TRBJ2-3; possibly TRBD2 for D (6 bases). Germline CDR1 and CDR2: SGHDT and YYEEEE. Trimming removed 3 bases at V and 0 bases at J, with 11 bases between. The length of the CDR3 is 15 residues. The CDR3 DNA sequence: TGTGCCAGCAGCTGGGACTCATCTAGCACAGATACGCAGTATTTT. Translating it yields CASSWDSSSTDTQYF. Looking up the rest from reference TRBV5-6 and TRBJ2-3 gives the full variable domain: DAGVTQSPTHLIKTRGQQVTLRCSPKSGHDTVSWYQQALGQGPQFIFQYYEEEERQRGNFPDRFSGHQFPNYSSELNVNALLLGDSALYLCASSWDSSSTDTQYFGPGTRLTVL.

The chain has TRBV7-8 and TRBJ1-5; D remains unclear. Trimming shortened V by 6 bases and J by 8 bases, and 14 bases separated the two germline ends. This CDR3 spans 13 amino acids. Germline lookup yields CDR1 SGHVS and CDR2 FQNEAQ. Here the CDR3 reads CASRSTVAEPQHF. CDR3 in DNA: TGTGCCAGCAGATCCACAGTAGCGGAGCCCCAGCATTTT.

The chain recombines TRBV28 with TRBJ2-3; D is possibly TRBD1 (6 bases). This CDR3 contains 13 residues. Trimming shortened V by 2 bases and J by 10 bases, and 13 bases separated the two germline ends. Per germline, CDR1 MDHEN and CDR2 SYDVKM. CDR3 DNA sequence: TGTGCCAGCAGTTTACTACAGGGTAGGGCGCAGTATTTT. Translated, it gives CASSLLQGRAQYF.

J is TRBJ2-7 and V is TRBV7-2, with 9 bases identical to TRBD2. The germline gives CDR1 SGHTA, CDR2 FQGNSA. The CDR3 length is 15 residues. The junction had 4 bases not matched to a gene; V was cut back by 1 base and J by 3 bases. The CDR3 sequence: CASSLGGGAGYEQYF. Written as DNA, the CDR3 is TGTGCCAGCAGCTTAGGCGGGGGGGCAGGCTACGAGCAGTACTTC.

The V gene is TRBV5-6, the J gene TRBJ2-1; TRBD2 aligns across 11 bases. CDR1 and CDR2 from the germline V gene are SGHDT and YYEEEE. The CDR3 is made up of 15 amino acids. After removal of 0 bases from V and 7 bases from J, the junction contained 3 bases not matched to a gene. CDR3 protein: CASSLVSGGANEQFF. The CDR3, as DNA: TGTGCCAGCAGCTTGGTTAGCGGGGGGGCAAATGAGCAGTTCTTC.

The chain is built from TRBV9 and TRBJ1-5; weak D call: TRBD1 (6 bases). The germline V gene encodes CDR1 SGDLS and CDR2 YYNGEE. V was cut by 0 bases and J by 7 bases, with 14 bases left in between. The CDR3 contains 15 residues. The CDR3, as DNA: TGTGCCAGCAGCGTAGGGGGGGGCGCAAACCAGCCCCAGCATTTT. This translates into CASSVGGGANQPQHF. Full variable domain (rest looked up from reference TRBV9 and TRBJ1-5): DSGVTQTPKHLITATGQRVTLRCSPRSGDLSVYWYQQSLDQGLQFLIQYYNGEERAKGNILERFSAQQFPDLHSELNLSSLELGDSALYFCASSVGGGANQPQHFGDGTRLSIL.

The sample holds one count of this clone. The genes are TRBV2 and TRBJ2-1; no firm D call. Germline lookup yields CDR1 SNHLY and CDR2 FYNNEI. The CDR3 sequence is 15 residues long. Trimming removed 6 bases at V and 6 bases at J, with 18 bases between. CDR3 DNA: TGTGCCAGCAGCCCCGCGCCCGCTGGGCCCAATGAGCAGTTCTTC. It is translated as CASSPAPAGPNEQFF.

The chain couples TRBV28 to TRBJ1-2; TRBD1 might be the D (6 bases). In germline, CDR1 is MDHEN, CDR2 SYDVKM. This CDR3 has 13 amino acids. V was trimmed by 5 bases and J by 5 bases, leaving 12 bases between them. CDR3 DNA: TGTGCCAGCAGTGAACAGGGAACTTATGGCTACACCTTC. This encodes CASSEQGTYGYTF.

The rearrangement links TRBV27 to TRBJ2-6; the D gene is possibly TRBD1 (7 bases). The CDR3 runs to 18 residues. V dropped 0 bases and J dropped 4 bases, with 16 bases sitting between them. Germline CDR1 MNHEY, CDR2 SMNVEV (reference sequence). CDR3 coding DNA: TGTGCCAGCAGTTTATCGGCGGAGGGGGCTTGGGGGGCCAACGTCCTGACTTTC. Its protein is CASSLSAEGAWGANVLTF.

The chain has TRBV2 and TRBJ1-2; perhaps TRBD1 as D (5 bases). CDR1 is SNHLY, CDR2 FYNNEI, per germline. This CDR3 spans 11 amino acids. Trimming stripped 7 bases from V and 8 bases from J, with 11 bases between. In DNA, the CDR3 is TGTGCCAGCAACCACAGGTCAGGCTACACCTTC. Its translation is CASNHRSGYTF.

V is TRBV19 and J is TRBJ1-1; D is perhaps TRBD1 (5 bases). Germline lookup yields CDR1 LNHDA and CDR2 SQIVND (reference sequence). The CDR3 is made up of 12 amino acids. V was pared by 5 bases and J by 4 bases, with 8 bases between. The CDR3 spells CASSQGSTEAFF. The CDR3, as DNA: TGTGCCAGTAGTCAGGGTTCCACTGAAGCTTTCTTT.

CDR3 sequence (DNA): TGTGCCAGCAACCCCAGGGAGGGAGAGGACTATGGCTACACCTTC. Protein sequence: CASNPREGEDYGYTF. J is TRBJ1-2 and V is TRBV7-9; D perhaps matches TRBD1 (5 bases). With 7 bases removed from V and 3 bases from J, the gap between germline ends came to 18 bases. Germline V lookup: CDR1 SEHNR, CDR2 FQNEAQ (reference sequence). This CDR3 comprises 15 residues.